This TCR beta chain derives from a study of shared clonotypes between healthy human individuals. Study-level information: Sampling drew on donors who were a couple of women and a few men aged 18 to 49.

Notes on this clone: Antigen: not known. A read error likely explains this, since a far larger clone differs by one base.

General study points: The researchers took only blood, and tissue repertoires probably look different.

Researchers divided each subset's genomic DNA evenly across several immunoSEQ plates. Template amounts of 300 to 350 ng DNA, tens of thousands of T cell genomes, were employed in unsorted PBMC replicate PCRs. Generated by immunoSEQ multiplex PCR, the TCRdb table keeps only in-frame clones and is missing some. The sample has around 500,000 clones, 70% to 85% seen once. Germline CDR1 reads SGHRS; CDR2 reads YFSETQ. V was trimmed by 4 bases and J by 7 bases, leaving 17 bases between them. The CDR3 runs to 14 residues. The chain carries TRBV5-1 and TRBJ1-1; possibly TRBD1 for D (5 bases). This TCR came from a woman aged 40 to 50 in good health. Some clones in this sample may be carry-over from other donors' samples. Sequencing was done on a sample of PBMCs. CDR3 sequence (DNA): TGCGCCAGCAGCCGGGGCAGGGTGGGTAATGAAGCTTTCTTT. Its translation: CASSRGRVGNEAFF.